This entry describes one T cell receptor beta chain. Antigen specificity is unknown. These data are taken from a study of OX40 agonist ivuxolimab in advanced cancers. Turning to the study itself: Patients in the trial were receiving intravenous ivuxolimab every 2 weeks, at doses of 0.01 to 10 mg/kg. The dose-escalation cohort was over 65% male, with a mean age of around 54 years, ranging about 23 to 90. Overall study results and limits: Patients with a partial response at 0.1-3.0 mg/kg had among the lowest clonal expansion. Antigen specificity of clonally expanded peripheral T cells was not established.

Trimming took off 1 base at V and 8 bases at J, with 11 bases between the two ends. CDR1 and CDR2 from the germline V gene are GTSNPN and SVGIG (reference sequence). The CDR3 runs to 12 residues. Assay: immunoSEQ multiplex PCR; the TCRdb copy retains only in-frame clones and omits some. In the table there are about 61,000 clones, roughly 84% of which are singletons. The sequence came from an adult with an advanced solid tumor such as melanoma, head and neck, liver or kidney cancer. The sequenced sample was CD4+ or CD8+ T cells sorted from blood, obtained in a trial of the OX40 agonist ivuxolimab. This sequence joins TRBV30 and TRBJ1-2; no reliable D call. The CDR3 is CAWSGAFGGYTF. The CDR3 nucleotides read TGTGCCTGGAGTGGTGCATTCGGGGGCTACACCTTC.